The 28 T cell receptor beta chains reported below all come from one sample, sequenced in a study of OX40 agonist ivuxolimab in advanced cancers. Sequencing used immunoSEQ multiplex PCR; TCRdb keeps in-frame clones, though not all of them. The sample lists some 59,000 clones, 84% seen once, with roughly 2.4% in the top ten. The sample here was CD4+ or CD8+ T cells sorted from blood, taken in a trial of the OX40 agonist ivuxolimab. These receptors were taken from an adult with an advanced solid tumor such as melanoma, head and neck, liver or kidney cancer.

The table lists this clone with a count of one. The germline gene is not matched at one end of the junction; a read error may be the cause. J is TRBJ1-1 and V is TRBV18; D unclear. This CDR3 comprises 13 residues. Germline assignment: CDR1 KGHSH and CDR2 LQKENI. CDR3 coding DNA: TGTACCAGCTCACAAGGACCGAACACTGAAGCTTTCTTT. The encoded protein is CTSSQGPNTEAFF.

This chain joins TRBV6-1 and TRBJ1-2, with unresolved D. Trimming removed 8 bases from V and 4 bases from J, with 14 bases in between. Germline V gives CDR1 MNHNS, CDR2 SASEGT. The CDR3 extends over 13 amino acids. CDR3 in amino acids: CASVLTGLYGYTF. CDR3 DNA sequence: TGTGCCAGCGTACTTACCGGGCTCTATGGCTACACCTTC.

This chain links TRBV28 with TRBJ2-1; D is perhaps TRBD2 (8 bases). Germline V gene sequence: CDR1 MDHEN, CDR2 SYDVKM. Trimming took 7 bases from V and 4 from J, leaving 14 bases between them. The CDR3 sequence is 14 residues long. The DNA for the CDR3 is TGTGCCAGCACTGCGGGGGGACAGTACAATGAGCAGTTCTTC. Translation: CASTAGGQYNEQFF.

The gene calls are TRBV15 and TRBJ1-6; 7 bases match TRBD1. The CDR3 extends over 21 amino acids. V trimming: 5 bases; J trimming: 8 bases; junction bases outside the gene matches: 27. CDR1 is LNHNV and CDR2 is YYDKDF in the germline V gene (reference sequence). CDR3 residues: CATSGSFPGQLNPIKDSPLHF. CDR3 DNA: TGTGCCACCAGCGGTTCCTTTCCGGGACAGCTAAACCCAATTAAAGATTCACCCCTCCACTTT.

The CDR3 region has the DNA TGTGCCAGCAATCCACTTACAGGGCAAGGTCCCTACGAGCAGTACTTC. It codes for CASNPLTGQGPYEQYF. This chain joins TRBV11-2 and TRBJ2-7; tentatively, D is TRBD1 (6 bases). Deletions cut 7 bases from V and 2 bases from J, with 21 bases between. This CDR3 is 16 amino acids long. The germline V gene encodes CDR1 SGHAT and CDR2 FQNNGV.

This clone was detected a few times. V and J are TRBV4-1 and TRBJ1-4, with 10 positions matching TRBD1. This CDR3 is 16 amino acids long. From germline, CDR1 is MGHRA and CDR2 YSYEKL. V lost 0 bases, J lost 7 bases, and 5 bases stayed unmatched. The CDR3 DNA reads TGCGCCAGCAGCCAAGATGGGGGACAGGGGCGTGAAAAACTGTTTTTT. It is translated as CASSQDGGQGREKLFF.

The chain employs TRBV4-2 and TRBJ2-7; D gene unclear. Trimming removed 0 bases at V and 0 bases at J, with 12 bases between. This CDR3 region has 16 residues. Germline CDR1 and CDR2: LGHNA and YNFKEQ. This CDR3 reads CASSQEAQPGSYEQYF. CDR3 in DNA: TGTGCCAGCAGCCAAGAAGCACAGCCGGGCTCCTACGAGCAGTACTTC.

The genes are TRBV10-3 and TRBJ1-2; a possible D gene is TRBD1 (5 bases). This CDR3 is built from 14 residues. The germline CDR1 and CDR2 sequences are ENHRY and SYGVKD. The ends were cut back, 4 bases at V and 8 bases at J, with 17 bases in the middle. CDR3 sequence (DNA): TGTGCCATCAGTGTCCTCCCGGACACGGGGGGCTACACCTTC. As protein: CAISVLPDTGGYTF.

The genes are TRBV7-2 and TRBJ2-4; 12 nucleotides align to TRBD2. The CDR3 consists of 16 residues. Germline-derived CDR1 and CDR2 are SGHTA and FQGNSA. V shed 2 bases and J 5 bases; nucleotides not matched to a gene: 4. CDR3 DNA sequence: TGTGCCAGCAGCTTACAACTAGCGGGGGGCCAAAACATTCAGTACTTC. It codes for CASSLQLAGGQNIQYF.

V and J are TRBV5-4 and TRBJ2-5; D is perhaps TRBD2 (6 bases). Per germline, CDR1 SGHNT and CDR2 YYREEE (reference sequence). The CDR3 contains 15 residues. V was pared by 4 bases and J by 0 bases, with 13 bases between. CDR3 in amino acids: CASSPGGSYQETQYF. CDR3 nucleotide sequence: TGTGCCAGCAGCCCTGGGGGGTCGTACCAAGAGACCCAGTACTTC.

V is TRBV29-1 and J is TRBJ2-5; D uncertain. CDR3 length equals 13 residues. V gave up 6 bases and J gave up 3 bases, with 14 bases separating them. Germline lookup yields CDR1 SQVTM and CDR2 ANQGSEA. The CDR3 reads CSVALGLEETQYF. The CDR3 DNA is TGCAGCGTCGCTCTCGGGCTGGAAGAGACCCAGTACTTC.

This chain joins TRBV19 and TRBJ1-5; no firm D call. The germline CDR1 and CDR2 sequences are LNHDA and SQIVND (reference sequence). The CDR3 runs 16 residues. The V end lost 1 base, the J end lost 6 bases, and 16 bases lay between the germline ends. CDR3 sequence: CASSIGASRAGQPQHF. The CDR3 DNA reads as TGTGCCAGTAGTATAGGGGCTAGCCGGGCCGGTCAGCCCCAGCATTTT.

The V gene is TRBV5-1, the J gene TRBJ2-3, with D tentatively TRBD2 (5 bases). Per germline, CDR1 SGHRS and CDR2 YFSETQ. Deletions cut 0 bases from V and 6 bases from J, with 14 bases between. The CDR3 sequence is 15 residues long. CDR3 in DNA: TGCGCCAGCAGCTTGGAAGCCAGCGGTTCGGATACGCAGTATTTT. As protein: CASSLEASGSDTQYF. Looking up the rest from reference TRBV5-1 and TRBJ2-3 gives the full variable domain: KAGVTQTPRYLIKTRGQQVTLSCSPISGHRSVSWYQQTPGQGLQFLFEYFSETQRNKGNFPGRFSGRQFSNSRSEMNVSTLELGDSALYLCASSLEASGSDTQYFGPGTRLTVL.

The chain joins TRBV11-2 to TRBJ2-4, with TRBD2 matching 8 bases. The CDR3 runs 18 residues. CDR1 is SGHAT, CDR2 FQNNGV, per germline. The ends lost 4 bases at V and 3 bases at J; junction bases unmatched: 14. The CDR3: CASSSRGGASLGKNIQYF. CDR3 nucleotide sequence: TGTGCCAGCAGCTCTCGGGGGGGCGCATCGTTAGGCAAAAACATTCAGTACTTC.

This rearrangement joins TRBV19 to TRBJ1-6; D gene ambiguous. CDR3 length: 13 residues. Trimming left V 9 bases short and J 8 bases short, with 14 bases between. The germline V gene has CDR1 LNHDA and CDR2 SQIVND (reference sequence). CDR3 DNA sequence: TGTGCCAGCCGCAGGAGTTTCGATTCACCCCTCCACTTT. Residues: CASRRSFDSPLHF.

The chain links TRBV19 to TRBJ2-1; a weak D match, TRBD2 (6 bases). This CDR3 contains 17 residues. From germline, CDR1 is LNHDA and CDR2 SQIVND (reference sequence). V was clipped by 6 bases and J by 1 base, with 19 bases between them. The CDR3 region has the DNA TGTGCCAGTAGCAAGAAGCCGGGACTCCCTTCCTACAATGAGCAGTTCTTC. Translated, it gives CASSKKPGLPSYNEQFF.

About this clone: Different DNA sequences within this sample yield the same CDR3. The CDR3 DNA follows: TGTGCCAGCAGCGTAGCAGTACAGGGAGGTGACAATGAGCAGTTCTTC. As protein: CASSVAVQGGDNEQFF. The V and J genes are TRBV9 and TRBJ2-1; D assignment may be TRBD1 or TRBD2 (6 bases each). Trimming pared 0 bases from V and 5 bases from J, leaving 15 bases between. The V gene's germline CDR1 is SGDLS and CDR2 YYNGEE. The CDR3 is 16 amino acids.

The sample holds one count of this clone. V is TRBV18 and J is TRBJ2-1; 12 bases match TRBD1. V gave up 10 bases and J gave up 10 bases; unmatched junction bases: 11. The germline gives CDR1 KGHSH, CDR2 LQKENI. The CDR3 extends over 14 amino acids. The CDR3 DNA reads TGTGCCACTTCCCAGGGGACAGGGGGCAACGAGCAGTTCTTC. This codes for CATSQGTGGNEQFF.

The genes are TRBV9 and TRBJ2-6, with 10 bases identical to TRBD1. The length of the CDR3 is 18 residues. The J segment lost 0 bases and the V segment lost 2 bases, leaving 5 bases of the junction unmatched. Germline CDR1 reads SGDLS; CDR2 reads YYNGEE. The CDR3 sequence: CASSVGTGAYSGANVLTF. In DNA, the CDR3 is TGTGCCAGCAGCGTCGGGACAGGGGCCTACTCTGGGGCCAACGTCCTGACTTTC.

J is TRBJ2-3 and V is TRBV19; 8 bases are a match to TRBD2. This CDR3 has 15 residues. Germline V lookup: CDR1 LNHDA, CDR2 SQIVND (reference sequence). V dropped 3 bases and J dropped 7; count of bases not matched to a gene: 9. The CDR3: CASSMSGGAGNTQYF. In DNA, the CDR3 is TGTGCCAGTAGTATGTCGGGGGGGGCCGGGAATACGCAGTATTTT.

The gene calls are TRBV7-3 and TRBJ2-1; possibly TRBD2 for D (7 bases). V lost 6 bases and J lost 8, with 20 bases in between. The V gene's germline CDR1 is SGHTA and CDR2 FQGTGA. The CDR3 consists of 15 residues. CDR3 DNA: TGTGCCAGCAGTCCGGGACGGGGGGCCTTACATGAGCAGTTCTTC. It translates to CASSPGRGALHEQFF.

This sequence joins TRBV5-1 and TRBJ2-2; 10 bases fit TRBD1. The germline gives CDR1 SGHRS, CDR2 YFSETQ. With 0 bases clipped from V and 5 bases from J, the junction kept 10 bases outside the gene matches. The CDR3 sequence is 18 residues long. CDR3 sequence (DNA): TGCGCCAGCAGCTTGGAATCCCCGACAGGGGGCGAAACCGGGGAGCTGTTTTTT. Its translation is CASSLESPTGGETGELFF.

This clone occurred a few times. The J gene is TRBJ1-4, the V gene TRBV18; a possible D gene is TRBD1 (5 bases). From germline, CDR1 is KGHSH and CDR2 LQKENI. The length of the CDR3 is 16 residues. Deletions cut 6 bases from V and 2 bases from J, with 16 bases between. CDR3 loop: CASSLSRDRTNEKLFF. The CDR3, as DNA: TGTGCCAGCTCCCTCTCCAGGGATAGGACTAATGAAAAACTGTTTTTT. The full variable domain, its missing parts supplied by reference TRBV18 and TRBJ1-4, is NAGVMQNPRHLVRRRGQEARLRCSPMKGHSHVYWYRQLPEEGLKFMVYLQKENIIDESGMPKERFSAEFPKEGPSILRIQQVVRGDSAAYFCASSLSRDRTNEKLFFGSGTQLSVL.

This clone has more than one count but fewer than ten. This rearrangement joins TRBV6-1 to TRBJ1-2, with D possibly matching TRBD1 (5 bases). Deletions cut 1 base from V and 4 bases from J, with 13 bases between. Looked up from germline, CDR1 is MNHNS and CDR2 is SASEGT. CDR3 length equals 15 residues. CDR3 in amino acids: CASSEGGSRIYGYTF. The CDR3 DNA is TGTGCCAGCAGTGAAGGGGGGTCCCGAATCTATGGCTACACCTTC.

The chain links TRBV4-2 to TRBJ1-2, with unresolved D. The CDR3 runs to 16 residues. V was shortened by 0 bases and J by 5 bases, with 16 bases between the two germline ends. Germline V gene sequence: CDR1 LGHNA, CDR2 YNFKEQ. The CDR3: CASSQDREGSGYGYTF. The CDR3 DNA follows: TGTGCCAGCAGCCAAGATCGGGAGGGAAGCGGTTATGGCTACACCTTC.

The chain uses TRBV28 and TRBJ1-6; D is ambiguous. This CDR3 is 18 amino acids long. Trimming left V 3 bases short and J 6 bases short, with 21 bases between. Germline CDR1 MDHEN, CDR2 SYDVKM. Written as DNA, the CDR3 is TGTGCCAGCAGTTTTAATCGTCGGGTATCCGCCCGTAATTCACCCCTCCACTTT. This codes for CASSFNRRVSARNSPLHF.

This CDR3 reads CASRFGTMWYF. The CDR3 DNA reads as TGTGCCAGCAGATTCGGGACAATGTGGTACTTC. The V call is TRBV2, the J call TRBJ2-7, with D possibly being TRBD1 (6 bases). V lost 6 bases and J lost 12, with 15 bases in between. Germline loops: CDR1 SNHLY, CDR2 FYNNEI. The CDR3 is made up of 11 amino acids.

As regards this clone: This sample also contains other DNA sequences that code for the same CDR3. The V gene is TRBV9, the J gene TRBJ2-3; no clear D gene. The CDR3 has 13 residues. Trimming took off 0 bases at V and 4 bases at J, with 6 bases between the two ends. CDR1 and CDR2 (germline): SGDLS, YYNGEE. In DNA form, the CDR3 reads TGTGCCAGCAGCGTAGGATCTCCAGATACGCAGTATTTT. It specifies CASSVGSPDTQYF.